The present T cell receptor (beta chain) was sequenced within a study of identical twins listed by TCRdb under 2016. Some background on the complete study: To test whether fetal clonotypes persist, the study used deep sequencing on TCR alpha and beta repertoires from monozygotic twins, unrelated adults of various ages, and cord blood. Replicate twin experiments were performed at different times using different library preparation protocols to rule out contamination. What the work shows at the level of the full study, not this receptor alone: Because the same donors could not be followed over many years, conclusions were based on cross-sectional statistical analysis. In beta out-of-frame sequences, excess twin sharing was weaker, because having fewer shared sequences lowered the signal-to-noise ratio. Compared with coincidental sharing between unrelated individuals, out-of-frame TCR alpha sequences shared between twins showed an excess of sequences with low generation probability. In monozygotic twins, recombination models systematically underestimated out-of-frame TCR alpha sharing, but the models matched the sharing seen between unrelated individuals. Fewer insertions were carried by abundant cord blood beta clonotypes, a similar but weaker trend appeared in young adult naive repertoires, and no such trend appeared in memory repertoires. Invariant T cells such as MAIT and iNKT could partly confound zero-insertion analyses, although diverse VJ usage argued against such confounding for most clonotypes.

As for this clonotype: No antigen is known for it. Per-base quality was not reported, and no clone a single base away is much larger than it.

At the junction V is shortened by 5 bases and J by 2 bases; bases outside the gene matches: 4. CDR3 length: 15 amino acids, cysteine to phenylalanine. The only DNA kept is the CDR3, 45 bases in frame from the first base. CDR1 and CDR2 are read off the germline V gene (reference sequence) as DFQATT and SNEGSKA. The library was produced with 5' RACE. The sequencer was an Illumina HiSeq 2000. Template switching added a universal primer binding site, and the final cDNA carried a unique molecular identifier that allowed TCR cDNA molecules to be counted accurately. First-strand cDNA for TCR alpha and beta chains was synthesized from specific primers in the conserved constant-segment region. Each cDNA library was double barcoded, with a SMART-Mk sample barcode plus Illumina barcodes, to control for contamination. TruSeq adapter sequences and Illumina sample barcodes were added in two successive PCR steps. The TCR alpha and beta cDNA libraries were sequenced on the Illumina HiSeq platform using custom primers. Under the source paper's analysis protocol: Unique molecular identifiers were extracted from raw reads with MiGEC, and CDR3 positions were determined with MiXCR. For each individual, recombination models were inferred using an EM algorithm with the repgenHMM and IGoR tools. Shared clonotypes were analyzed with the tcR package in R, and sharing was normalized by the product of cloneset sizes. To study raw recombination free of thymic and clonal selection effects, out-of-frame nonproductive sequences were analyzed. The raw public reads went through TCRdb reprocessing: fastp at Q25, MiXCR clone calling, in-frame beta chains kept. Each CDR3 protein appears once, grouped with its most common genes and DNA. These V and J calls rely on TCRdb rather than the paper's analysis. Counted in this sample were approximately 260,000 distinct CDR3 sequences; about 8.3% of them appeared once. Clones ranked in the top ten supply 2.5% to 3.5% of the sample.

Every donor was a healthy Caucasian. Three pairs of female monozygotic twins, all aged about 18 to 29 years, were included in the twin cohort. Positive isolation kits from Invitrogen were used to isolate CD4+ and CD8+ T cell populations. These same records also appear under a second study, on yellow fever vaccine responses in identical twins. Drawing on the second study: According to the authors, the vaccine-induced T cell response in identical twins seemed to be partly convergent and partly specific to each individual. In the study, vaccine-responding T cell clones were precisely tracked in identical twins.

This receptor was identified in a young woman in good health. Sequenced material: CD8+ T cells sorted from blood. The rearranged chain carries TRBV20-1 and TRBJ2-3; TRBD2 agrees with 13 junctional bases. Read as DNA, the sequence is TGCAGTGCTGACGGGACTAGCGGGGACACAGATACGCAGTATTTT. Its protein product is CSADGTSGDTDTQYF.